This TCR beta chain was identified in a study of shared clonotypes between healthy human individuals. Study-level findings and limits: Researchers found naive subsets generally carried larger estimated richness than memory subsets.

This CDR3 has 15 residues. Germline trimming cut 2 bases from V and 0 bases from J; bases unmatched to any gene: 3. Germline V gene data show CDR1 as SGHNT and CDR2 as YYREEE (reference sequence). On this clone: Its cognate antigen is unknown.

Only Caucasian adults living in Nashville, Tennessee made up the donor group. Splitting the CD4+ cells yielded a CD45RA+ naive subset and a CD45RA-negative memory subset. Authors' methods: ImmunoSEQ yielded junction-only sequences lacking quality scores, so filtering differed. TCRdb's table, derived via immunoSEQ multiplex PCR, lists solely in-frame clones and lacks some. V, J and clone size are those of that table, while D and trimming were read from the DNA. The repertoire includes under 1,900,000 clones, approximately 98.5% of them detected once, and around 0.38% sits in the top ten. This receptor was taken from a man younger than 45 in good health. Material for sequencing was naive CD4+ T cells sorted from blood. The subset here: CD45RA+ positively selected. The gene calls are TRBV5-4 and TRBJ2-7, with 9 bases lining up with TRBD2. The CDR3, as DNA: TGTGCCAGCAGCTTCGGTAGCGGGAGCTCCTACGAGCAGTACTTC. Translating gives CASSFGSGSSYEQYF.